This T cell receptor beta chain was identified during a study of cytomegalovirus exposure and HLA in healthy donors. The assay was immunoSEQ multiplex PCR, and TCRdb's table has in-frame clones only and misses some. Of 97,000 or so clones in the sample, approximately 90% were seen once. This clonotype originated in a woman aged 30 to 39 in good health and CMV-seronegative. The sample consisted of PBMCs.

CDR3 amino acids: CASSHGGRFAGGSTDTQYF. CDR3 nucleotides: TGCGCCAGCAGCCACGGAGGGAGGTTCGCGGGAGGGAGCACAGATACGCAGTATTTT. The rearrangement links TRBV4-3 to TRBJ2-3; 9 nucleotides align to TRBD2. Trimming at V came to 3 bases and at J to 0 bases, leaving 13 bases not matched to a gene. Per germline, CDR1 LGHNA and CDR2 YSLEER. The CDR3 contains 19 residues.